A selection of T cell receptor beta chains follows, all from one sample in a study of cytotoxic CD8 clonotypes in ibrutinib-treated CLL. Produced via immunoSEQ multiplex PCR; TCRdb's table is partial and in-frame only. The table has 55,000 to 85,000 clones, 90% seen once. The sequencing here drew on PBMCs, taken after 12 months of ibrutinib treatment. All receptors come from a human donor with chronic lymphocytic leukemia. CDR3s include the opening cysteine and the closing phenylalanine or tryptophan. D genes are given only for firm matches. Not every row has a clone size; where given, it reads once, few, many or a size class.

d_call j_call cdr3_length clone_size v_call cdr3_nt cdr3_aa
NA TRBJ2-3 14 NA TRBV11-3 TGTGCCAGCAGCTTATCTCCCCGTGGGTCTACGCAGTATTTT CASSLSPRGSTQYF
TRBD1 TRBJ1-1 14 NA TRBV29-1 TGCAGCGTTTGGACAGGGGTGATGAACACTGAAGCTTTCTTT CSVWTGVMNTEAFF
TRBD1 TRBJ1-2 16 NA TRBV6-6 TGTGCCAGCAGTTCCCCGGACAGGCCTCCGCTCTATGGCTACACCTTC CASSSPDRPPLYGYTF
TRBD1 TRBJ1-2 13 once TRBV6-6 TGTGCCAGCAGCCCTGACAGGGTCTATGGCTACACCTTC CASSPDRVYGYTF
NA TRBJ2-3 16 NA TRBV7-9 TGTGCCAGCAGCCATTATGAGCGGGTGGGCACAGATACGCAGTATTTT CASSHYERVGTDTQYF
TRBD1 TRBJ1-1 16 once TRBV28 TGTGCCAGCAGTAGCGCTTTAGGGTCAGGGGGCACTGAAGCTTTCTTT CASSSALGSGGTEAFF
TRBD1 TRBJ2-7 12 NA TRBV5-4 TGTGCCAGCAGCGACGCAGGGGGCGAGCAGTACTTC CASSDAGGEQYF
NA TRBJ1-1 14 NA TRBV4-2 TGTGCCAGCAGCCAAGCTGCTGTGAACACTGAAGCTTTCTTT CASSQAAVNTEAFF
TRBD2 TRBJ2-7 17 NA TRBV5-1 TGCGCCAGCAGCCCGAACCCGACTAGCGGAACAACCTACGAGCAGTACTTC CASSPNPTSGTTYEQYF
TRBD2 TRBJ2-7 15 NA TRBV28 TGTGCCAGCAGTTCGGGGACTAGCGAATCCTACGAGCAGTACTTC CASSSGTSESYEQYF
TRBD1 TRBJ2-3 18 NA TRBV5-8 TGTGCCAGCAGCTTGGAGGGACAGGGAGGGAGAAAGGCAGATACGCAGTATTTT CASSLEGQGGRKADTQYF
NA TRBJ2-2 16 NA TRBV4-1 TGCGCCAGCAGCCAAGCATCCGAACGTATCTCCGGGGAGCTGTTTTTT CASSQASERISGELFF
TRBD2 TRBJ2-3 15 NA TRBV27 TGTGCCAGCAGTTTACTAGCGGGAGGGCCAAATACGCAGTATTTT CASSLLAGGPNTQYF
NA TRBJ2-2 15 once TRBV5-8 TGTGCCAGCAGCCCGGTTTTGTTTAGCGCCGGGGAGCTGTTTTTT CASSPVLFSAGELFF
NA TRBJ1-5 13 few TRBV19 TGTGCCAGTAGCCTAGACAGGAATCAGCCCCAGCATTTT CASSLDRNQPQHF
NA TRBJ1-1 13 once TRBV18 TGTGCCAGCTCACCCTCTAAAGGGACTGAAGCTTTCTTT CASSPSKGTEAFF